These 17 T cell receptor beta chains share one sample of origin, sequenced in a study of control samples from healthy donors and cancer patients. Some clones are missing from TCRdb's copy, which holds only in-frame ones; the method was immunoSEQ multiplex PCR. The table records roughly 400,000 clones, 75% to 95% of them present only once. The sample consisted of PBMCs. Receptors were obtained from a man aged 40-50 years with head and neck cancer.

The chain has TRBV27 and TRBJ2-1; a weak D match, TRBD2 (6 bases). Deletions cut 1 base from V and 9 bases from J, with 10 bases between. The germline CDR1 and CDR2 sequences are MNHEY and SMNVEV (reference sequence). There are 13 residues in the CDR3. The CDR3 is CASSLWREAEQFF. The CDR3 coding sequence is TGTGCCAGCAGTTTATGGAGGGAGGCTGAGCAGTTCTTC.

The chain couples TRBV6-4 to TRBJ2-1; a possible D gene is TRBD2 (5 bases). Germline CDR1 and CDR2: MRHNA and SNTAGT. The CDR3 spans 15 residues. V lost 0 bases and J 6 bases, leaving 12 bases between the germline ends. CDR3 residues: CASSDSQLVPNEQFF. The DNA for the CDR3 is TGTGCCAGCAGTGACTCTCAACTAGTTCCCAATGAGCAGTTCTTC.

The V gene is TRBV28, the J gene TRBJ1-3, with TRBD1 as a possible D gene (5 bases). Looked up from germline, CDR1 is MDHEN and CDR2 is SYDVKM. Trimming removed 2 bases at V and 0 bases at J, with 11 bases between. There are 16 residues in the CDR3. The CDR3 DNA follows: TGTGCCAGCAGTTTACCCCCAGGGAGCTCTGGAAACACCATATATTTT. This encodes CASSLPPGSSGNTIYF.

This clone was picked up a small number of times. The CDR3 nucleotides are TGTGCCAGCAGTTTATCAGGGGTTGGTCAGCCCCAGCATTTT. It specifies CASSLSGVGQPQHF. The chain joins TRBV28 to TRBJ1-5; tentatively, D is TRBD1 (6 bases). Deletions cut 1 base from V and 6 bases from J, with 10 bases between. The length of the CDR3 is 14 residues. Germline CDR1 MDHEN, CDR2 SYDVKM.

CDR3 nucleotides: TGTGCCAGTAGTAACGGGTCTCCAGGGACTGAAGCTTTCTTT. Its translation: CASSNGSPGTEAFF. This rearrangement joins TRBV19 to TRBJ1-1, with TRBD1 as a possible D gene (5 bases). This CDR3 is 14 amino acids long. The germline V gene encodes CDR1 LNHDA and CDR2 SQIVND (reference sequence). Trimming left V 4 bases short and J 5 bases short, with 14 bases between. Together with reference TRBV19 and TRBJ1-1, the CDR3 gives the full variable domain: DGGITQSPKYLFRKEGQNVTLSCEQNLNHDAMYWYRQDPGQGLRLIYYSQIVNDFQKGDIAEGYSVSREKKESFPLTVTSAQKNPTAFYLCASSNGSPGTEAFFGQGTRLTVV.

The chain carries TRBV11-2 and TRBJ2-7; D unclear. The ends were cut back, 1 base at V and 4 bases at J, with 11 bases in the middle. Germline V CDR1 and CDR2: SGHAT, FQNNGV. The CDR3 is made up of 14 amino acids. CDR3 sequence: CASSLGTLTYEQYF. The CDR3 coding sequence is TGTGCCAGCAGCTTAGGGACCCTAACGTACGAGCAGTACTTC.

The rearrangement links TRBV27 to TRBJ2-7; possibly TRBD1 or TRBD2 for D (5 bases each). Germline V gene lookup returns CDR1 MNHEY and CDR2 SMNVEV (reference sequence). Between the trimmed V and J ends, which lost 7 bases and 0 bases, there was a span of 10 bases. CDR3 length: 13 amino acids. Here the CDR3 reads CASKMGDSYEQYF. CDR3 nucleotides: TGTGCCAGCAAAATGGGGGACTCCTACGAGCAGTACTTC.

This clone was detected a few times. The J gene is TRBJ2-1, the V gene TRBV30; TRBD2 might be the D (7 bases). V was pared by 8 bases and J by 3 bases, with 14 bases between. The CDR3 length is 13 residues. Germline loops: CDR1 GTSNPN, CDR2 SVGIG (reference sequence). CDR3 in amino acids: CARGRDFYNEQFF. The CDR3 DNA sequence: TGTGCCAGGGGGAGGGACTTCTACAATGAGCAGTTCTTC.

For the CDR3, the DNA is TGTGCCAGCAGCTTGGACAGGGATAGTCGCGACGAGCAGTACTTC. Its translation: CASSLDRDSRDEQYF. The V call is TRBV5-4, the J call TRBJ2-7, with a weak D call TRBD1 (6 bases). V was pared by 0 bases and J by 5 bases, with 15 bases between. Germline-derived CDR1 and CDR2 are SGHNT and YYREEE (reference sequence). CDR3 size: 15 residues.

This CDR3 reads CSVDRYQETQYF. The CDR3 DNA follows: TGCAGCGTTGACAGGTACCAAGAGACCCAGTACTTC. The chain recombines TRBV29-1 with TRBJ2-5, with D hard to call. Between the trimmed V and J ends, which lost 3 bases and 0 bases, there was a span of 5 bases. Germline CDR1 is SQVTM and CDR2 is ANQGSEA. The CDR3 length is 12 residues.

The chain combines TRBV14 with TRBJ2-1; 14 positions match TRBD2. The CDR3 spans 15 residues. The V gene's germline CDR1 is SGHDN and CDR2 FVKESK. With V trimmed by 3 bases and J by 9 bases, 4 bases remained unmatched. CDR3 in amino acids: CASSQTSGGVGEQFF. The DNA of the CDR3 is TGTGCCAGCAGCCAGACTAGCGGGGGGGTCGGTGAGCAGTTCTTC.

The DNA of the CDR3 is TGTGCCAGCAGCTCTACAGGGGCGGCCTCACCCCTCCACTTT. Protein: CASSSTGAASPLHF. V usage is TRBV7-2 and J usage is TRBJ1-6; 7 bases align to TRBD1. This CDR3 is 14 amino acids long. Germline lookup yields CDR1 SGHTA and CDR2 FQGNSA. V lost 4 bases and J lost 10; bases outside the gene matches: 7. The full variable domain, its missing parts supplied by reference TRBV7-2 and TRBJ1-6, is GAGVSQSPSNKVTEKGKDVELRCDPISGHTALYWYRQSLGQGLEFLIYFQGNSAPDKSGLPSDRFSAERTGGSVSTLTIQRTQQEDSAVYLCASSSTGAASPLHFGNGTRLTVT.

The rearrangement joins TRBV27 to TRBJ1-1; 7 nucleotides align to TRBD1. The CDR3 length is 17 residues. Germline values: CDR1 MNHEY, CDR2 SMNVEV (reference sequence). J was trimmed by 5 bases and V by 3 bases; bases with no gene match: 15. The CDR3 DNA reads as TGTGCCAGCAGTTTCCTCCCCCGGGCAGGGGGAGAGACTGAAGCTTTCTTT. This codes for CASSFLPRAGGETEAFF.

The chain links TRBV14 to TRBJ1-5; the D gene is possibly TRBD1 (6 bases). Deletions cut 4 bases from V and 4 bases from J, with 14 bases between. The CDR3 sequence is 15 residues long. Germline V lookup: CDR1 SGHDN, CDR2 FVKESK. The CDR3 DNA sequence: TGTGCCAGCAGCCGAGCAGGGGTTCCGAATCAGCCCCAGCATTTT. Translation gives CASSRAGVPNQPQHF.

The chain uses TRBV6-5 and TRBJ2-7, with TRBD2 matching over 9 bases. Germline lookup yields CDR1 MNHEY and CDR2 SVGAGI. V dropped 8 bases and J dropped 2; count of bases not matched to a gene: 10. The CDR3 covers 15 residues. The DNA for the CDR3 is TGTGCCAGCGGGGTTAGCGGGAGCGCGCCCTACGAGCAGTACTTC. It translates to CASGVSGSAPYEQYF.

V gene TRBV6-4 combines with J gene TRBJ2-1; TRBD2 matches at 8 bases. Germline V CDR1 and CDR2: MRHNA, SNTAGT. V was pared by 4 bases and J by 4 bases, with 6 bases of the junction left unmatched. The CDR3 sequence is 15 residues long. This chain's CDR3 is CASSVFQRGYNEQFF. CDR3 coding DNA: TGTGCCAGCAGTGTTTTCCAGCGGGGGTACAATGAGCAGTTCTTC.

This clone was seen a single time. At the DNA level, this CDR3 is encoded by other sequences in the same sample as well. The genes are TRBV27 and TRBJ1-6; 10 bases line up with TRBD1. The J segment lost 0 bases and the V segment lost 5 bases, leaving 4 bases of the junction unmatched. This CDR3 comprises 17 residues. Germline V gene sequence: CDR1 MNHEY, CDR2 SMNVEV (reference sequence). CDR3: CASSLDRGSSYNSPLHF. CDR3 DNA sequence: TGTGCCAGCAGTCTGGACAGGGGGAGCTCCTATAATTCACCCCTCCACTTT.